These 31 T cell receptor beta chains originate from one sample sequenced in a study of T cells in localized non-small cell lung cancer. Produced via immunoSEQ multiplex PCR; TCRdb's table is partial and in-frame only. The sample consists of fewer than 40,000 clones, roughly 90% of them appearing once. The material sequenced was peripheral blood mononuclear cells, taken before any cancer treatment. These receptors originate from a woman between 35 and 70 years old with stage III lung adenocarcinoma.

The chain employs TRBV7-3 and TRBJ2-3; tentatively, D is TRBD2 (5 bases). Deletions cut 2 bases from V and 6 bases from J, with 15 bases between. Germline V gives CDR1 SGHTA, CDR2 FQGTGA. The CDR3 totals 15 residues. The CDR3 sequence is CASSLVGGSEDTQYF. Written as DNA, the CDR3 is TGTGCCAGCAGCTTAGTAGGAGGTAGCGAGGATACGCAGTATTTT.

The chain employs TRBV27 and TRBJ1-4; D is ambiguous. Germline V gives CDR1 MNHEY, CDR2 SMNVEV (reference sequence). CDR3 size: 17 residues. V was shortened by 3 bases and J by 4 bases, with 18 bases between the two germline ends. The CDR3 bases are TGTGCCAGCAGTTTCCTGGCAGGCGGAAGTGTTAATGAAAAACTGTTTTTT. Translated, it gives CASSFLAGGSVNEKLFF.

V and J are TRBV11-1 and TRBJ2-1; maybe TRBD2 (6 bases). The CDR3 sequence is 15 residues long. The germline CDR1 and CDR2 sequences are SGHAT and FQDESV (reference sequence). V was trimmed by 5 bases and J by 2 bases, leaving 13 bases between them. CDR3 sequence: CASSLLAGTYNEQFF. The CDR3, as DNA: TGTGCCAGCAGCCTACTAGCCGGAACCTACAATGAGCAGTTCTTC.

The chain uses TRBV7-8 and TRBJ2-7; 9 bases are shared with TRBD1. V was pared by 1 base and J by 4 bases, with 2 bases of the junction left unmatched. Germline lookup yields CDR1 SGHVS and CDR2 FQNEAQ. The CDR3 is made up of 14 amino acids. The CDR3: CASSLGDRVYEQYF. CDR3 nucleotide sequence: TGTGCCAGCAGCTTAGGGGACAGGGTGTACGAGCAGTACTTC. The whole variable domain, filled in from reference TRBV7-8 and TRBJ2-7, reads GAGVSQSPRYKVAKRGQDVALRCDPISGHVSLFWYQQALGQGPEFLTYFQNEAQLDKSGLPSDRFFAERPEGSVSTLKIQRTQQEDSAVYLCASSLGDRVYEQYFGPGTRLTVT.

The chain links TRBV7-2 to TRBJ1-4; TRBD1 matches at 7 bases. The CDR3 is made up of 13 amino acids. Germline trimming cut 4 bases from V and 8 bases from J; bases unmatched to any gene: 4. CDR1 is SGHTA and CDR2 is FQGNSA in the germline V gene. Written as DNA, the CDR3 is TGTGCCAGCAGCTGGGCAGGGGGAGAAAAACTGTTTTTT. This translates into CASSWAGGEKLFF.

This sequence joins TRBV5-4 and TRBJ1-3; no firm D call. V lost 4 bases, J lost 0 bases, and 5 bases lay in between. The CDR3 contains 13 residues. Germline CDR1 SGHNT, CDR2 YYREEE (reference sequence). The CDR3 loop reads CASSRSSGNTIYF. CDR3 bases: TGTGCCAGCAGCCGCAGCTCTGGAAACACCATATATTTT.

This CDR3 is CASSDIGEQFF. In DNA form, the CDR3 reads TGTGCCAGCAGCGATATAGGGGAGCAGTTCTTC. This sequence joins TRBV9 and TRBJ2-1, with D hard to call. Trimming removed 3 bases from V and 10 bases from J, with 8 bases in between. This CDR3 contains 11 residues. Germline assignment: CDR1 SGDLS and CDR2 YYNGEE.

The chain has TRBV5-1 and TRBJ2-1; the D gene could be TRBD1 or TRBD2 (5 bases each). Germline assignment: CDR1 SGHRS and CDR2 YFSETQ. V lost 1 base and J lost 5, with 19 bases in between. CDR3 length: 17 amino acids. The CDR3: CASSLYTGPNIHNEQFF. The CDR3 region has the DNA TGCGCCAGCAGCTTGTACACGGGACCAAACATCCACAATGAGCAGTTCTTC.

CDR3 region: CASSPSGQANYGYTF. DNA of the CDR3: TGTGCCAGCTCACCTTCGGGACAGGCAAACTATGGCTACACCTTC. This sequence joins TRBV18 and TRBJ1-2; TRBD1 matches at 8 bases. The CDR3 has 15 residues. CDR1 is KGHSH, CDR2 LQKENI, per germline. The V segment lost 3 bases and the J segment 2 bases; nucleotides outside the gene matches: 5.

This CDR3 reads CASSELRRLQPQHF. Written as DNA, the CDR3 is TGTGCCAGCAGTGAACTTAGGAGGCTTCAGCCCCAGCATTTT. This rearrangement joins TRBV6-1 to TRBJ1-5; D is unclear. Between the trimmed V and J ends, which lost 2 bases and 6 bases, there was a span of 11 bases. Germline V gene data show CDR1 as MNHNS and CDR2 as SASEGT. The CDR3 loop spans 14 amino acids.

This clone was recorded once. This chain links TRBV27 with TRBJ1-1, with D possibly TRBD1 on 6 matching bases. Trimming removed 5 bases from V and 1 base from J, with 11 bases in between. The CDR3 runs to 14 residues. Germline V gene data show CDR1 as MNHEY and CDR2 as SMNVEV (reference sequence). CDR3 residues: CASSTGHENTEAFF. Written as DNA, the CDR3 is TGTGCCAGCAGTACGGGACATGAGAACACTGAAGCTTTCTTT.

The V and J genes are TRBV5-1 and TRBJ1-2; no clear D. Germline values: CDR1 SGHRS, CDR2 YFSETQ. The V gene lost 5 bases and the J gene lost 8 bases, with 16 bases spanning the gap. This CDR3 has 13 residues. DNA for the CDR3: TGCGCCAGCAGTCAAAACCCCACGGGCGGCTACACCTTC. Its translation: CASSQNPTGGYTF.

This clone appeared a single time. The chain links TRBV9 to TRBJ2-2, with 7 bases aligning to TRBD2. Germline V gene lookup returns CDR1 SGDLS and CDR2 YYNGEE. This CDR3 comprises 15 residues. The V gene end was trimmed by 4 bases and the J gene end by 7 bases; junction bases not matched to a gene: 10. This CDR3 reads CASSPRTSSGGELFF. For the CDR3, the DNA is TGTGCCAGCAGCCCCCGGACTAGTTCGGGCGGGGAGCTGTTTTTT. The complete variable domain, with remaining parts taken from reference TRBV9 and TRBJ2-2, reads DSGVTQTPKHLITATGQRVTLRCSPRSGDLSVYWYQQSLDQGLQFLIQYYNGEERAKGNILERFSAQQFPDLHSELNLSSLELGDSALYFCASSPRTSSGGELFFGEGSRLTVL.

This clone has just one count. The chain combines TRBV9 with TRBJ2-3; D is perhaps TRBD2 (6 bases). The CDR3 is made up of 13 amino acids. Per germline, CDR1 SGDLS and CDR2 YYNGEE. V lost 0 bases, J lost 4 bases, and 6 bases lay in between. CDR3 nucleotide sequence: TGTGCCAGCAGCGTAGCTAGCGCAGATACGCAGTATTTT. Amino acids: CASSVASADTQYF.

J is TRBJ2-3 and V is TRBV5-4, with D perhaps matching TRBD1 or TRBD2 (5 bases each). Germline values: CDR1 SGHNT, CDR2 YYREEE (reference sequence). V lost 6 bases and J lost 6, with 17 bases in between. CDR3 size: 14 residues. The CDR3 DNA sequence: TGTGCCAGCACCTCCCGGGGCGATCGGGATACGCAGTATTTT. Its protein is CASTSRGDRDTQYF. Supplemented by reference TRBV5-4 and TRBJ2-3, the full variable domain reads ETGVTQSPTHLIKTRGQQVTLRCSSQSGHNTVSWYQQALGQGPQFIFQYYREEENGRGNFPPRFSGLQFPNYSSELNVNALELDDSALYLCASTSRGDRDTQYFGPGTRLTVL.

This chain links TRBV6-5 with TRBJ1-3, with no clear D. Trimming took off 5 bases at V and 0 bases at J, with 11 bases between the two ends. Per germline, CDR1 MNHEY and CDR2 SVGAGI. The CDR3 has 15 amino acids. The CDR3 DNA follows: TGTGCCAGCAGTGTTGACGGAACCTCTGGAAACACCATATATTTT. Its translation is CASSVDGTSGNTIYF.

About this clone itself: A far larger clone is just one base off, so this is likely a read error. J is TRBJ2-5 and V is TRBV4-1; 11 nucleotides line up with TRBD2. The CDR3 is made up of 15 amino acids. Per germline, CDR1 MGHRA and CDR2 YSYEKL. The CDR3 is CASSLLAGEQEAQYF. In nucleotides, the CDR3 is TGCGCCAGCAGCCTACTAGCGGGAGAGCAAGAGGCCCAGTACTTC.

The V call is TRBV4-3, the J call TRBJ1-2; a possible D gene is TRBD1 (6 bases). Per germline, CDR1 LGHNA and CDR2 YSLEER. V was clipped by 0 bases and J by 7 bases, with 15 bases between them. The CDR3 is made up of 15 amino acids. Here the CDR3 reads CASSQDWRRGGGYTF. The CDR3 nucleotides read TGCGCCAGCAGCCAAGACTGGCGCAGGGGAGGTGGCTACACCTTC.

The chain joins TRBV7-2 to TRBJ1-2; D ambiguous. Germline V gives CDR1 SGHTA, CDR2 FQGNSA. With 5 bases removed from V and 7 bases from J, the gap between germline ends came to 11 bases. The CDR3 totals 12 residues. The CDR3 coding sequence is TGTGCCAGCAGCCCAGCCTTCTCTGGCTACACCTTC. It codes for CASSPAFSGYTF.

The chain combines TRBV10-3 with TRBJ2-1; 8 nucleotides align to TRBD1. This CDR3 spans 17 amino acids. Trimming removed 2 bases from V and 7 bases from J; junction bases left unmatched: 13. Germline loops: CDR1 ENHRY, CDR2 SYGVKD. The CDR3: CAISEPDRVLVMNEQFF. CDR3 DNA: TGTGCCATCAGTGAGCCGGACAGGGTTTTAGTTATGAATGAGCAGTTCTTC.

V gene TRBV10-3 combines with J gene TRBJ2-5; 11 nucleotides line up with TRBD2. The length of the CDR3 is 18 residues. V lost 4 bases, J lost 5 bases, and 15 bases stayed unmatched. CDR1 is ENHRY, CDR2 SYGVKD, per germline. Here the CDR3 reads CAISGGRSLAGAGETQYF. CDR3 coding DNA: TGTGCCATCAGTGGAGGTAGATCACTAGCGGGGGCCGGGGAGACCCAGTACTTC.

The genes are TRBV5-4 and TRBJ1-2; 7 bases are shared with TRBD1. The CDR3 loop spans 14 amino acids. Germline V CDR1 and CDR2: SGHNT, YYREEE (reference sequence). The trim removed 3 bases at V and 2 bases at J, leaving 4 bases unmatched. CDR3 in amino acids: CASSYETGNYGYTF. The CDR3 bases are TGTGCCAGCAGCTACGAGACAGGGAACTATGGCTACACCTTC.

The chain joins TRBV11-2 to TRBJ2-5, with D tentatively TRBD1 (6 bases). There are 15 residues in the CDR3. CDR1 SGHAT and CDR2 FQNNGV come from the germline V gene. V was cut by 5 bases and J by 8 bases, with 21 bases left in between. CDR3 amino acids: CASSPRVGAARTQYF. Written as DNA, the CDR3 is TGTGCCAGCAGCCCCCGGGTGGGGGCAGCCAGAACCCAGTACTTC.

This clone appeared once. CDR3 region: CASSLEWTDNEQFF. The DNA for the CDR3 is TGTGCCAGCAGCTTGGAATGGACAGACAATGAGCAGTTCTTC. The V and J genes are TRBV5-4 and TRBJ2-1; perhaps TRBD1 as D (6 bases). The length of the CDR3 is 14 residues. The V end lost 0 bases, the J end lost 5 bases, and 9 bases lay between the germline ends. The germline V gene has CDR1 SGHNT and CDR2 YYREEE (reference sequence).

The CDR3 sequence: CASSLSRDTTNYGYTF. CDR3 nucleotides: TGTGCCAGCTCACTTTCCCGGGACACAACTAACTATGGCTACACCTTC. The chain joins TRBV18 to TRBJ1-2, with TRBD1 as a possible D gene (6 bases). The ends were cut back, 4 bases at V and 0 bases at J, with 15 bases in the middle. The CDR3 is 16 amino acids. Germline V CDR1 and CDR2: KGHSH, LQKENI. Drawing the rest from reference TRBV18 and TRBJ1-2, the complete variable domain is NAGVMQNPRHLVRRRGQEARLRCSPMKGHSHVYWYRQLPEEGLKFMVYLQKENIIDESGMPKERFSAEFPKEGPSILRIQQVVRGDSAAYFCASSLSRDTTNYGYTFGSGTRLTVV.

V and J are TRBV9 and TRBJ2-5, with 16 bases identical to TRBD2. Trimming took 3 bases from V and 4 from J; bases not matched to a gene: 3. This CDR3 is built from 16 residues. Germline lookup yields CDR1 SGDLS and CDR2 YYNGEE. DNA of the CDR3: TGTGCCAGCAGCGCGGGACTAGCGGGGGGGCCAGAGACCCAGTACTTC. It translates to CASSAGLAGGPETQYF. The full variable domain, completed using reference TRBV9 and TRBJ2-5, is DSGVTQTPKHLITATGQRVTLRCSPRSGDLSVYWYQQSLDQGLQFLIQYYNGEERAKGNILERFSAQQFPDLHSELNLSSLELGDSALYFCASSAGLAGGPETQYFGPGTRLLVL.

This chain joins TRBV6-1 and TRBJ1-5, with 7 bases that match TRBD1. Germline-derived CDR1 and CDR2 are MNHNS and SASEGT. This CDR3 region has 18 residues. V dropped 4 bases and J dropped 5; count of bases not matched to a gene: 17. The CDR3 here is CASSARGQDGILYQPQHF. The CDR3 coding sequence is TGTGCCAGCAGTGCCCGAGGACAGGACGGAATTTTATATCAGCCCCAGCATTTT.

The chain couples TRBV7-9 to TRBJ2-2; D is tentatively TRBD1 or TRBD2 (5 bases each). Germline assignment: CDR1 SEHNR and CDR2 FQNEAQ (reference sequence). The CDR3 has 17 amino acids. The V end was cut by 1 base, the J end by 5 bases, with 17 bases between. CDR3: CASSLVPGTLSTGELFF. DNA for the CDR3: TGTGCCAGCAGCTTAGTCCCCGGGACCCTAAGTACCGGGGAGCTGTTTTTT.

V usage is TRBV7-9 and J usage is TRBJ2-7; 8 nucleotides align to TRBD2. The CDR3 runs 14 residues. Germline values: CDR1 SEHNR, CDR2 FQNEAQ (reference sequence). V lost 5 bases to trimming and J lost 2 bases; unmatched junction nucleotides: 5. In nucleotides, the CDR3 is TGTGCCAGCAGCCCTACTAGCGGACCCTACGAGCAGTACTTC. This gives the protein CASSPTSGPYEQYF.

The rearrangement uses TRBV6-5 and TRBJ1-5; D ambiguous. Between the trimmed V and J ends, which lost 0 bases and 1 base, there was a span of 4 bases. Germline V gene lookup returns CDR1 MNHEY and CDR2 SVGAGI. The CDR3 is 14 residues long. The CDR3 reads CASSYSASNQPQHF. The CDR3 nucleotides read TGTGCCAGCAGTTACTCGGCAAGCAATCAGCCCCAGCATTTT.

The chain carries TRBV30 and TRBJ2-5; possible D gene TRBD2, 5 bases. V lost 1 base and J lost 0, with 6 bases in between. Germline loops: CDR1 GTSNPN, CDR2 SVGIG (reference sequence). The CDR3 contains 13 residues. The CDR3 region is CAWSAGYQETQYF. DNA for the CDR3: TGTGCCTGGAGTGCGGGGTACCAAGAGACCCAGTACTTC. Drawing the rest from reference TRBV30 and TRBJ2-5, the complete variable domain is SQTIHQWPATLVQPVGSPLSLECTVEGTSNPNLYWYRQAAGRGLQLLFYSVGIGQISSEVPQNLSASRPQDRQFILSSKKLLLSDSGFYLCAWSAGYQETQYFGPGTRLLVL.